There are a few counts of the clone carrying this T cell receptor (beta chain). One end of the junction fails to match germline, which may point to a read error. This specimen belongs to a study of CD8+CD57+ T cells in acquired aplastic anemia. CDR1 is SNHLY, CDR2 FYNNEI, per germline. The CDR3 sequence is 13 residues long. Using genomic DNA as the template, TCR beta VDJ and CDR3 profiling was carried out. TCRdb called the reads again in MiXCR, with one record for every CDR3 protein. The sample includes about 120,000 distinct CDR3 sequences, under 60% seen only once; the top ten take around 29%. The patients chosen for sequencing had shown expansion of CD8+CD57+ cells (detected by flow cytometry).

The chain joins TRBV2 to TRBJ2-6; TRBD1 agrees at 7 bases. The sample taken for sequencing was sorted CD4+, CD8+, or CD8+CD57+ T cells (not recorded which) from PBMCs. The source is a human donor with aplastic anemia. This CDR3 reads CASSYDRAGTEAF. CDR3 sequence (DNA): TGTGCCAGCAGTTATGACAGGGCCGGCACTGAAGCTTTC.